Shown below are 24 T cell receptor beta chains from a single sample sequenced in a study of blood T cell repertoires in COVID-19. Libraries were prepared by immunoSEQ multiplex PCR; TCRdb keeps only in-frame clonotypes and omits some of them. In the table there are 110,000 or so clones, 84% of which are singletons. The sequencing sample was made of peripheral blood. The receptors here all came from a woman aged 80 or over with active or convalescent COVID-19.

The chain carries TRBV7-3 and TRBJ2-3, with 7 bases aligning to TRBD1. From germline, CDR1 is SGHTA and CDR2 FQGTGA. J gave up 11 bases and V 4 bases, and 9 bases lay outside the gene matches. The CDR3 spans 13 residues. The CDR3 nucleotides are TGTGCCAGCAGCTCAAGTAGCCGGGACAGGCAGTATTTT. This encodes CASSSSSRDRQYF.

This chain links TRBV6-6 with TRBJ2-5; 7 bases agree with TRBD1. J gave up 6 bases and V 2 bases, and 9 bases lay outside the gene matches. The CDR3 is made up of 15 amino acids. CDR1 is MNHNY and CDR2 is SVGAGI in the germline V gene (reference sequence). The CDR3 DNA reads TGTGCCAGCAGTTACGTAGAGACAGGGAGTCAGACCCAGTACTTC. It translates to CASSYVETGSQTQYF.

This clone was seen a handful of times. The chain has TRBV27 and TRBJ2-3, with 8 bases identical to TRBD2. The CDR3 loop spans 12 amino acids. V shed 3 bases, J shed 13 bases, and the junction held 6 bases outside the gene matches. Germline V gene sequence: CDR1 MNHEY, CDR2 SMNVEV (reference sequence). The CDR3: CASSFSGIKKYF. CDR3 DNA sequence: TGTGCCAGCAGTTTTAGCGGGATCAAAAAGTATTTT.

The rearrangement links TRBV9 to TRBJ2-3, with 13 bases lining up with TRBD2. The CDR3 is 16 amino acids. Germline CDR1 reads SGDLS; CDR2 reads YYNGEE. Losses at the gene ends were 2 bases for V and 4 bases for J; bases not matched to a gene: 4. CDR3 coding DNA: TGTGCCAGCAGCGTTCTTACTAGCGGGAGGGCAGATACGCAGTATTTT. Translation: CASSVLTSGRADTQYF.

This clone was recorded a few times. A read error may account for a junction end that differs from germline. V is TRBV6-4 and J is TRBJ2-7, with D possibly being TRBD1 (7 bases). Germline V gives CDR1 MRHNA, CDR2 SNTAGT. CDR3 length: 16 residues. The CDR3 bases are TGTGCCAGCAGCTATCCGGGACAGAGGACTACTGAACATAAGGACTTC. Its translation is CASSYPGQRTTEHKDF.

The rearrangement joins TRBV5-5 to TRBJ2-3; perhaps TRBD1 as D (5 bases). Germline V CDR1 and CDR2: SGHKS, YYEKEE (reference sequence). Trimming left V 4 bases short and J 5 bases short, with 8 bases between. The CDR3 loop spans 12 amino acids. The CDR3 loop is CASSLGVDTQYF. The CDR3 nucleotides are TGTGCCAGCAGCCTAGGGGTAGATACGCAGTATTTT. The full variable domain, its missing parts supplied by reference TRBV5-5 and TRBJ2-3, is DAGVTQSPTHLIKTRGQQVTLRCSPISGHKSVSWYQQVLGQGPQFIFQYYEKEERGRGNFPDRFSARQFPNYSSELNVNALLLGDSALYLCASSLGVDTQYFGPGTRLTVL.

The DNA of the CDR3 is TGTGCCAGCAGTGACGACCAGACTAGCGGGGGGCACAATGAGCAGTTCTTC. Its protein product is CASSDDQTSGGHNEQFF. V is TRBV6-1 and J is TRBJ2-1; TRBD2 matches at 13 bases. This CDR3 contains 17 residues. Germline assignment: CDR1 MNHNS and CDR2 SASEGT. After removal of 3 bases from V and 5 bases from J, the junction contained 7 bases not matched to a gene.

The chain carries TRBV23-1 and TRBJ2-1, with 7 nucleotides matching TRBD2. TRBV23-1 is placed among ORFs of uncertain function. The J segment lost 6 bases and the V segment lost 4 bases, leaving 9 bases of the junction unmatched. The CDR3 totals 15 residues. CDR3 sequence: CASSLTGRGGNEQFF. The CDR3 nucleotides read TGCGCCAGCAGTCTTACGGGGAGGGGTGGCAATGAGCAGTTCTTC.

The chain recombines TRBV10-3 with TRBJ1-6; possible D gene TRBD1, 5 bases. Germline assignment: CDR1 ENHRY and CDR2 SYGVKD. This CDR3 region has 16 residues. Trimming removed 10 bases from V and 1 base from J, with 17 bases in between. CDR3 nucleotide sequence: TGTGCCACTCAGGAAGAGCAGGGATCCTATAATTCACCCCTCCACTTT. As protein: CATQEEQGSYNSPLHF.

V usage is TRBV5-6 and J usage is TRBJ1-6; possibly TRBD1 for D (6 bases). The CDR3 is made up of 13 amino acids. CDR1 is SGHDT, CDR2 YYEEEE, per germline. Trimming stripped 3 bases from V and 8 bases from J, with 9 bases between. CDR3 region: CASSSRGYSPLHF. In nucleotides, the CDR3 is TGTGCCAGCAGCTCCAGGGGATATTCACCCCTCCACTTT.

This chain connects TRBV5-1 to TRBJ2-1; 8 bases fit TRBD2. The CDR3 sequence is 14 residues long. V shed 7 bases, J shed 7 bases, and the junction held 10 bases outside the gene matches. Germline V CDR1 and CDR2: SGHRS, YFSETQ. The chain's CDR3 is CASEGSASGNEQFF. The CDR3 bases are TGCGCCAGCGAGGGGTCTGCTAGCGGGAATGAGCAGTTCTTC.

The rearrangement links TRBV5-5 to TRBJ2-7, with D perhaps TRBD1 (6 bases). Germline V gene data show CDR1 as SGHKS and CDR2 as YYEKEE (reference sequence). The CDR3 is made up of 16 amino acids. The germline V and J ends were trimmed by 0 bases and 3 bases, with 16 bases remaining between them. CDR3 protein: CASSLEDSRLHYEQYF. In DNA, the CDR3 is TGTGCCAGCAGCTTGGAGGACAGCCGGTTGCACTACGAGCAGTACTTC.

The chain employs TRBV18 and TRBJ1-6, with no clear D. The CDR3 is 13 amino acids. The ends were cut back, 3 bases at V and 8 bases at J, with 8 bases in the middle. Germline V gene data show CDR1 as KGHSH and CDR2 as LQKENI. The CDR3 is CASSPNRDSPLHF. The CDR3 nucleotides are TGTGCCAGCTCACCGAATCGGGATTCACCCCTCCACTTT.

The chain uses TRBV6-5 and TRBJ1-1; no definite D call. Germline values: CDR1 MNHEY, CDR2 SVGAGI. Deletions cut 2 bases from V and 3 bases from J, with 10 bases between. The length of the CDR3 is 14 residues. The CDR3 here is CASSYRWRYTEAFF. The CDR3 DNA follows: TGTGCCAGCAGTTACAGGTGGAGGTACACTGAAGCTTTCTTT.

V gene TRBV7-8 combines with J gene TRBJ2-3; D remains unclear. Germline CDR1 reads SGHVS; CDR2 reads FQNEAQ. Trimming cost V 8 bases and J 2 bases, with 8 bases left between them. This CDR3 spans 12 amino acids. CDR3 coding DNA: TGTGCCAGCGTCAGTAACACAGATACGCAGTATTTT. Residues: CASVSNTDTQYF.

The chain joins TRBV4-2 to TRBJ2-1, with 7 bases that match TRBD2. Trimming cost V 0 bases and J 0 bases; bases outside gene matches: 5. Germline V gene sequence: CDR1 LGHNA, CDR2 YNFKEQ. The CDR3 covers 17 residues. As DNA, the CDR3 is TGTGCCAGCAGCCAAGATGGGCTAGCGGTCTCCTACAATGAGCAGTTCTTC. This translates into CASSQDGLAVSYNEQFF.

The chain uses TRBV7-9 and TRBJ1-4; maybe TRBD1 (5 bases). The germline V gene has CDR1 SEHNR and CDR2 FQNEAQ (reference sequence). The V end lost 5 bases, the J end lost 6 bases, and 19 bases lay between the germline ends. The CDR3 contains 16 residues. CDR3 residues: CASSPNRGREDEKLFF. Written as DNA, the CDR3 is TGTGCCAGCAGCCCCAATCGGGGCAGGGAGGATGAAAAACTGTTTTTT.

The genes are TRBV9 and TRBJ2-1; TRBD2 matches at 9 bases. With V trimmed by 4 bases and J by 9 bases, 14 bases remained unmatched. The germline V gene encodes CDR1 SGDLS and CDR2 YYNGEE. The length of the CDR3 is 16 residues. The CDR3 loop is CASSLRGGRADGEQFF. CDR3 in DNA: TGTGCCAGCAGCTTAAGGGGCGGGAGGGCCGATGGTGAGCAGTTCTTC.

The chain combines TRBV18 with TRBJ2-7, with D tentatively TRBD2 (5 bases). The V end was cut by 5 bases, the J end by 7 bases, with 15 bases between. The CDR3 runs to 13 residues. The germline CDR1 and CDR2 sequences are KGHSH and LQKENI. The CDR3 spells CASSGMEAEEQYF. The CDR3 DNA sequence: TGTGCCAGCTCAGGAATGGAGGCCGAAGAGCAGTACTTC. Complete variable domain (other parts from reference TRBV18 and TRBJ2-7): NAGVMQNPRHLVRRRGQEARLRCSPMKGHSHVYWYRQLPEEGLKFMVYLQKENIIDESGMPKERFSAEFPKEGPSILRIQQVVRGDSAAYFCASSGMEAEEQYFGPGTRLTVT.

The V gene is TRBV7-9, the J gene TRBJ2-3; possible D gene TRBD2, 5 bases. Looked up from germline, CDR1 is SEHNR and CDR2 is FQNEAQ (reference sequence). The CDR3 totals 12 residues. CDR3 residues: CADGAVTDTQYF. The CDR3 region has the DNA TGTGCGGACGGAGCGGTGACAGATACGCAGTATTTT.

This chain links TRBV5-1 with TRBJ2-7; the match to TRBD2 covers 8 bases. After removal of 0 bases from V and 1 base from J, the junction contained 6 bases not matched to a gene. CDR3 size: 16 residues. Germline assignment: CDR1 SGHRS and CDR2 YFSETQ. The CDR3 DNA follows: TGCGCCAGCAGCTTGGGGGCTAGCGGGTTATCCTACGAGCAGTACTTC. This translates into CASSLGASGLSYEQYF.

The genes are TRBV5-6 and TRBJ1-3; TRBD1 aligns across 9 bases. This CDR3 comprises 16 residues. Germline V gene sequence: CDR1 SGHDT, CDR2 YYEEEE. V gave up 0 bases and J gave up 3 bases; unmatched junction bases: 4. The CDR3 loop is CASSLDRGPDGNTIYF. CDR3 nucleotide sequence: TGTGCCAGCAGCTTGGACAGGGGGCCCGATGGAAACACCATATATTTT.

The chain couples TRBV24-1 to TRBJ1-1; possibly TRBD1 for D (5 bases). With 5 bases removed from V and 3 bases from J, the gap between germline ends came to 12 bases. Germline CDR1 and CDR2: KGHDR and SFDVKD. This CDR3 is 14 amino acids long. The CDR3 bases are TGTGCCACCAGTGGTGAAGGGGCCCACACTGAAGCTTTCTTT. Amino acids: CATSGEGAHTEAFF.

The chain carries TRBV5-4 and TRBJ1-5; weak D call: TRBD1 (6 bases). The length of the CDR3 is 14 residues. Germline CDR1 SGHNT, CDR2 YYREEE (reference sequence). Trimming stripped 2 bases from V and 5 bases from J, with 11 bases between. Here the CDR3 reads CASSLQGFDQPQHF. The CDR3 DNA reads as TGTGCCAGCAGCTTACAGGGTTTCGATCAGCCCCAGCATTTT.